The text below deals with one T cell receptor beta chain. The data are from a study of T-cell memory formation after mild COVID-19. Whole-study context: TCR clusters were largely donor specific.

TCRdb reprocessed the 5' RACE reads via MiXCR and lists one record per CDR3 protein. The data show about 390,000 distinct CDR3 sequences, with 20% to 25% seen just once and under 15% held by the top ten. Germline V lookup: CDR1 DFQATT, CDR2 SNEGSKA (reference sequence). The CDR3 length is 17 residues. V shed 7 bases and J shed 2 bases, with 25 bases lying between them. The chain has TRBV20-1 and TRBJ2-3, with D uncertain. The sample taken for sequencing was PBMCs or a T cell subset sorted from them (not recorded which). The clonotype comes from an adult woman who had mild COVID-19 (a few samples of this study predate the infection). Cell type and time point are not known. In nucleotides, the CDR3 is TGCAGTGTCTGGCAATACGACGCGTCCACCATCACAGATACGCAGTATTTT. It yields the protein CSVWQYDASTITDTQYF.